This T cell receptor beta chain appears in the sequencing data of a study of blood T cell repertoires in COVID-19. Study-wide context: The origin of the acute and convalescent COVID-19 samples was the United States, Italy and Spain. The cDNA or gDNA used as material had been derived from T cells, B-cell-depleted T cells, or PBMCs.

Original processing methods: By means of reference gene primer amplification, nucleated cell counts were estimated. Assay used: immunoSEQ multiplex PCR; TCRdb lists only in-frame clones, some missing. V and J calls and clone size are given by that table; D and trimming were obtained from the DNA. The sample consists of about 110,000 clones, about three quarters of them appearing once. The CDR3 runs 11 residues. V was pared by 5 bases and J by 14 bases, with 17 bases between. Germline lookup yields CDR1 DFQATT and CDR2 SNEGSKA (reference sequence). The rearrangement uses TRBV20-1 and TRBJ2-3, with D perhaps TRBD1 (6 bases). Sequencing was performed on peripheral blood. The TCR was taken from a woman in her seventies with acute or convalescent COVID-19. Here the CDR3 reads CSAVQGVSMYF. The CDR3 DNA follows: TGCAGTGCTGTACAGGGCGTTAGCATGTATTTT.